Listed here is a single T cell receptor (beta chain). This specimen belongs to a study of shared clonotypes between healthy human individuals. Assay: immunoSEQ multiplex PCR; the TCRdb copy retains only in-frame clones and omits some. Among 2 million to 2.5 million clones listed, 90% to 95% were seen once. The CDR3 totals 17 residues. CDR1 SNHLY and CDR2 FYNNEI come from the germline V gene. The V and J ends lost 1 base and 10 bases, in that order; junction bases with no gene match: 14. Sequencing input: naive CD4+ T cells from PBMCs. Subset here: CD45RA+ positively selected. The receptor was isolated from a man aged 18 to 30 in good health. Some clones in this sample may be carry-over from other donors' samples. The chain couples TRBV2 to TRBJ2-1; 9 bases are shared with TRBD2. As DNA, the CDR3 is TGTGCCAGCAGTGAAGGGAAAGTAGCGGGAGACGTGGGGGAGCAGTTCTTC. It encodes CASSEGKVAGDVGEQFF.